A single sample gave rise to the 12 T cell receptor beta chains below, sequenced in a study of T cell changes during pregnancy in multiple sclerosis (dated by TCRdb to the late 2010s). The library came from the immunoSEQ multiplex PCR assay. TCRdb mirrors the immuneACCESS table, restricted to in-frame sequences. Some clones are absent from its copies; in checked studies, under half trace to an unresolved V gene, and the reason for the others is unknown. Recorded for this sample are about 36,000 clones; 89% of them occurred a single time. Around 11% of the sample is held by the ten biggest clonotypes. This sample comprised CD8+ T cells from peripheral blood mononuclear cells, obtained in the third trimester of pregnancy. Every receptor here comes from a female donor with multiple sclerosis, enrolled in a pregnancy study.

The chain joins TRBV9 to TRBJ1-2; D not resolved. Trimming stripped 6 bases from V and 8 bases from J, with 11 bases between. Per the germline V gene, CDR1 is SGDLS and CDR2 is YYNGEE. The CDR3 consists of 11 residues. CDR3 sequence: CASTGGGGYTF. CDR3 nucleotide sequence: TGTGCCAGCACCGGTGGAGGGGGCTACACCTTC.

The CDR3 DNA follows: TGTGCCAGCGAGGAAACTAGCACAGATACGCAGTATTTT. The encoded protein is CASEETSTDTQYF. V usage is TRBV2 and J usage is TRBJ2-3; D unclear. The CDR3 has 13 residues. V was clipped by 8 bases and J by 0 bases, with 9 bases between them. The germline V gene encodes CDR1 SNHLY and CDR2 FYNNEI.

The chain is built from TRBV25-1 and TRBJ2-1, with TRBD1 matching over 7 bases. Germline V gene data show CDR1 as MGHDK and CDR2 as SYGVNS. J gave up 3 bases and V 8 bases, and 10 bases lay outside the gene matches. CDR3 length equals 15 residues. The CDR3 is CASSRGQGNYNEQFF. CDR3 DNA sequence: TGTGCCAGCTCGAGGGGGCAGGGAAACTACAATGAGCAGTTCTTC.

This clone showed up just a few times. The chain couples TRBV5-1 to TRBJ2-2; TRBD1 aligns across 7 bases. The CDR3 extends over 16 amino acids. Germline trimming cut 4 bases from V and 1 base from J; bases unmatched to any gene: 7. The germline V gene encodes CDR1 SGHRS and CDR2 YFSETQ. CDR3 sequence reads: CASSPPRTGNTGELFF. The CDR3 coding sequence is TGCGCCAGCAGCCCTCCGCGGACAGGGAACACCGGGGAGCTGTTTTTT.

This clone was counted between two and nine times. The chain couples TRBV9 to TRBJ2-3; 8 bases match TRBD2. The CDR3 runs 21 residues. The V segment lost 4 bases and the J segment 0 bases; nucleotides outside the gene matches: 22. Germline V CDR1 and CDR2: SGDLS, YYNGEE. The CDR3 reads CASSKPIAGGGPGFSTDTQYF. CDR3 DNA sequence: TGTGCCAGCAGCAAACCTATAGCTGGCGGGGGGCCGGGTTTTAGCACAGATACGCAGTATTTT. Drawing the rest from reference TRBV9 and TRBJ2-3, the complete variable domain is DSGVTQTPKHLITATGQRVTLRCSPRSGDLSVYWYQQSLDQGLQFLIQYYNGEERAKGNILERFSAQQFPDLHSELNLSSLELGDSALYFCASSKPIAGGGPGFSTDTQYFGPGTRLTVL.

This clone occurred a few times. Other nucleotide sequences in the sample specify the same CDR3. The chain has TRBV7-9 and TRBJ1-1, with D hard to call. CDR1 is SEHNR and CDR2 is FQNEAQ in the germline V gene (reference sequence). The CDR3 length is 13 residues. V dropped 1 base and J dropped 5 bases, with 8 bases sitting between them. CDR3: CASSLDPGTEAFF. The CDR3 DNA is TGTGCCAGCAGCTTAGATCCGGGGACTGAAGCTTTCTTT.

V usage is TRBV4-3 and J usage is TRBJ2-7, with TRBD1 matching 8 bases. CDR1 is LGHNA and CDR2 is YSLEER in the germline V gene. V trimming: 0 bases; J trimming: 4 bases; junction bases outside the gene matches: 11. The CDR3 runs 17 residues. The CDR3 DNA follows: TGCGCCAGCAGCCAAGAAGGGTCCGCAGGGGGCATATACGAGCAGTACTTC. It is translated as CASSQEGSAGGIYEQYF.

The chain couples TRBV7-2 to TRBJ1-5; D gene ambiguous. The CDR3 spans 15 residues. V gave up 2 bases and J gave up 1 base, with 9 bases separating them. Germline V gives CDR1 SGHTA, CDR2 FQGNSA. CDR3 loop: CASSLTGGSNQPQHF. The CDR3 region has the DNA TGTGCCAGCAGCTTAACGGGAGGAAGCAATCAGCCCCAGCATTTT.

The J gene is TRBJ2-1, the V gene TRBV6-5; the D is unclear. V dropped 8 bases and J dropped 4 bases, with 12 bases sitting between them. Germline V gene data show CDR1 as MNHEY and CDR2 as SVGAGI. This CDR3 spans 13 amino acids. The CDR3 spells CASRPGSYNEQFF. As DNA, the CDR3 is TGTGCCAGCCGGCCGGGTTCATACAATGAGCAGTTCTTC.

The chain recombines TRBV13 with TRBJ1-3; D may be TRBD1 (5 bases). V gave up 0 bases and J gave up 0 bases, with 6 bases separating them. CDR1 PRHDT and CDR2 FYEKMQ come from the germline V gene (reference sequence). The CDR3 is made up of 15 amino acids. This CDR3 reads CASSLGGGSGNTIYF. CDR3 DNA sequence: TGTGCCAGCAGCTTAGGCGGGGGCTCTGGAAACACCATATATTTT.

The rearrangement links TRBV29-1 to TRBJ2-3, with 11 bases that match TRBD2. The J segment lost 6 bases and the V segment lost 6 bases, leaving 5 bases of the junction unmatched. Germline assignment: CDR1 SQVTM and CDR2 ANQGSEA. The CDR3 is 13 residues long. CDR3 residues: CSVGLAAGDTQYF. As DNA, the CDR3 is TGCAGCGTGGGACTAGCGGCGGGGGATACGCAGTATTTT.

The genes are TRBV19 and TRBJ1-2; tentative D call: TRBD1 (6 bases). The germline V gene encodes CDR1 LNHDA and CDR2 SQIVND (reference sequence). The V end was cut by 7 bases, the J end by 2 bases, with 14 bases between. CDR3 length: 14 residues. In DNA form, the CDR3 reads TGTGCCAGTACCCCTGGACAGCACAACTATGGCTACACCTTC. Protein product: CASTPGQHNYGYTF.